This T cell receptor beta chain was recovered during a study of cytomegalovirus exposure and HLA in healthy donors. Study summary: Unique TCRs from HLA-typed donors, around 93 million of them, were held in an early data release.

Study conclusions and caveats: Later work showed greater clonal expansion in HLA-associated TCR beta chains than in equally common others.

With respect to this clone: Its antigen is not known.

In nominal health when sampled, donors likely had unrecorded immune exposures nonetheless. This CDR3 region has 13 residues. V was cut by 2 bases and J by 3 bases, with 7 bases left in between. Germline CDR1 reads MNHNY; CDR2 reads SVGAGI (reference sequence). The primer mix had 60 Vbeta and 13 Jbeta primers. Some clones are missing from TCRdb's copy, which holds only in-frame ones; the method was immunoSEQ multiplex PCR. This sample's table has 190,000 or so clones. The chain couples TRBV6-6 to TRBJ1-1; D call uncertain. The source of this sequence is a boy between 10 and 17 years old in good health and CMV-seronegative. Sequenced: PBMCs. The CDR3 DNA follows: TGTGCCAGCAGTTACGAGGCGCACACTGAAGCTTTCTTT. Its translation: CASSYEAHTEAFF.